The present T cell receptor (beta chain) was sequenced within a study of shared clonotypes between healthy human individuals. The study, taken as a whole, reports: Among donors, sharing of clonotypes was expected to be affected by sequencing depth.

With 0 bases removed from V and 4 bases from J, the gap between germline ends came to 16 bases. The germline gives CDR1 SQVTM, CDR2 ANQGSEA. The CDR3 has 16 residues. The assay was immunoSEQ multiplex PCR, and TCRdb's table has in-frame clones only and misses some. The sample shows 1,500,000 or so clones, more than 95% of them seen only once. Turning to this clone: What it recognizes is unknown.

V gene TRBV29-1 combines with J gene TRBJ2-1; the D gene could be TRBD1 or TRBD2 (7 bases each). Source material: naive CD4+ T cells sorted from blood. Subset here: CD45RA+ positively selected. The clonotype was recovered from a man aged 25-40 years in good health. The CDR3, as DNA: TGCAGCGTTGAAGACAACCAGGGGGGAGGGTACAATGAGCAGTTCTTC. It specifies CSVEDNQGGGYNEQFF.